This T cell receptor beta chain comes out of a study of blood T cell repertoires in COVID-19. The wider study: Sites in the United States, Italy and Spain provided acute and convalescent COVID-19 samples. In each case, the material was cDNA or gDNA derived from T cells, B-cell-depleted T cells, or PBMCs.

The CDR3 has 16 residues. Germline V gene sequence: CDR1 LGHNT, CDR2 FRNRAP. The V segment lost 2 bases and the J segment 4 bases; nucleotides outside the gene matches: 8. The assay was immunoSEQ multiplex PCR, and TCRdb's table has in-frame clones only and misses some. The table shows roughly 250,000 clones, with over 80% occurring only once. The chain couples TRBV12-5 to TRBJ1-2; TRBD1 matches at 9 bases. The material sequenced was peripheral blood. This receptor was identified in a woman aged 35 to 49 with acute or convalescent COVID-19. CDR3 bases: TGTGCTAGTGGTTTGAGGTTAGGGGACAGGGTCTATGGCTACACCTTC. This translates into CASGLRLGDRVYGYTF.